These 23 T cell receptor beta chains were sequenced from one sample in a study of Tregs in tolerant kidney transplant recipients. The nonmyeloablative bone marrow transplants came from related graft donors, with transient mixed chimerism. The repertoire was sequenced with immunoSEQ multiplex PCR; TCRdb's copy has only in-frame clones and lacks some. The table includes tens of thousands of clones, 80% to 95% detected once. Sequencing used CD4+ T cells from blood (PBMCs), obtained 12 months after the transplant. The receptors shown here come from a human patient who received a combined kidney and bone marrow transplant. A share of the T cells may be of graft donor origin.

The chain couples TRBV6-9 to TRBJ2-7, with D possibly TRBD2 on 5 matching bases. Trimming removed 8 bases from V and 4 bases from J, with 18 bases in between. Germline V CDR1 and CDR2: MNHGY, SVAAGI. The CDR3 length is 14 residues. The CDR3 nucleotides are TGTGCCAGCTCCACCAGGAGGAATATATACGAGCAGTACTTC. Translated: CASSTRRNIYEQYF.

This clone came up once. This chain connects TRBV7-7 to TRBJ1-2, with unresolved D. CDR3 size: 15 residues. The germline V and J ends were trimmed by 4 bases and 7 bases, with 19 bases remaining between them. Germline lookup yields CDR1 SSHAT and CDR2 FNYEAQ (reference sequence). The CDR3 loop reads CASSSGFGPPSGYTF. The CDR3 DNA sequence: TGTGCCAGCAGCTCCGGGTTCGGTCCCCCCTCTGGCTACACCTTC.

The chain links TRBV19 to TRBJ1-5; D not resolved. The CDR3 has 15 residues. V was trimmed by 4 bases and J by 2 bases, leaving 12 bases between them. The germline V gene encodes CDR1 LNHDA and CDR2 SQIVND (reference sequence). The CDR3 DNA reads as TGTGCCAGTAGTACCCTTAACCGAGGCAATCAGCCCCAGCATTTT. It is translated as CASSTLNRGNQPQHF.

The chain recombines TRBV7-7 with TRBJ2-7; TRBD2 might be the D (6 bases). Trimming cost V 5 bases and J 5 bases, with 16 bases left between them. Germline CDR1 SSHAT, CDR2 FNYEAQ (reference sequence). The CDR3 is 14 amino acids. As DNA, the CDR3 is TGTGCCAGCAGCCCGGGACTCCCACCCAACGAGCAGTACTTC. Its protein is CASSPGLPPNEQYF.

Concerning this clone itself: Other nucleotide sequences in the sample specify the same CDR3. Here the CDR3 reads CASSSDFPGDNSPLHF. The CDR3 bases are TGCGCCAGCAGCTCCGACTTCCCAGGGGATAATTCACCCCTCCACTTT. The rearrangement uses TRBV5-1 and TRBJ1-6; a weak D match, TRBD1 (6 bases). Germline V lookup: CDR1 SGHRS, CDR2 YFSETQ. V lost 3 bases to trimming and J lost 5 bases, with 15 bases between them. The CDR3 covers 16 residues.

CDR3 in amino acids: CASSLRDGLANIQYF. Here the CDR3 DNA reads TGTGCCAGCAGCTTGAGGGATGGACTGGCGAACATTCAGTACTTC. This chain joins TRBV5-4 and TRBJ2-4, with TRBD2 as a possible D gene (5 bases). CDR1 SGHNT and CDR2 YYREEE come from the germline V gene (reference sequence). The CDR3 is made up of 15 amino acids. Trimming cost V 1 base and J 7 bases, with 15 bases left between them.

The V gene is TRBV4-2, the J gene TRBJ2-5, with D perhaps matching TRBD1 (6 bases). CDR3 size: 17 residues. The germline V gene has CDR1 LGHNA and CDR2 YNFKEQ. Trimming took 0 bases from V and 4 from J, leaving 18 bases between them. The CDR3 DNA follows: TGTGCCAGCAGCCAAGAATTGGGCAGGGGTGGAGGAGAGACCCAGTACTTC. Encoded protein: CASSQELGRGGGETQYF.

The V and J genes are TRBV7-2 and TRBJ2-7; possible D gene TRBD2, 6 bases. This CDR3 contains 13 residues. From germline, CDR1 is SGHTA and CDR2 FQGNSA. V dropped 2 bases and J dropped 5 bases, with 10 bases sitting between them. This CDR3 is CASSLRRGNEQYF. The CDR3 coding sequence is TGTGCCAGCAGCTTACGACGGGGGAACGAGCAGTACTTC. Looking up the rest from reference TRBV7-2 and TRBJ2-7 gives the full variable domain: GAGVSQSPSNKVTEKGKDVELRCDPISGHTALYWYRQSLGQGLEFLIYFQGNSAPDKSGLPSDRFSAERTGGSVSTLTIQRTQQEDSAVYLCASSLRRGNEQYFGPGTRLTVT.

This sequence joins TRBV5-1 and TRBJ1-1, with a possible D match to TRBD1 (6 bases). The length of the CDR3 is 14 residues. V was shortened by 0 bases and J by 8 bases, with 14 bases between the two germline ends. Germline V gene sequence: CDR1 SGHRS, CDR2 YFSETQ. The CDR3 DNA is TGCGCCAGCAGCTTGGCGGACAGCCACTCGGAAGCTTTCTTT. This translates into CASSLADSHSEAFF.

The V call is TRBV18, the J call TRBJ2-4; TRBD1 matches 7 bases. This CDR3 has 14 amino acids. V was clipped by 2 bases and J by 6 bases; unmatched bases: 4. CDR1 KGHSH and CDR2 LQKENI come from the germline V gene. This CDR3 is CASSPLTGLNIQYF. The CDR3 DNA reads TGTGCCAGCTCACCATTGACAGGGTTAAACATTCAGTACTTC.

The CDR3: CASSLGTRAKNIQYF. In DNA form, the CDR3 reads TGTGCCAGCAGCTTAGGAACGCGGGCCAAAAACATTCAGTACTTC. This chain joins TRBV7-6 and TRBJ2-4, with no clear D. The CDR3 consists of 15 residues. Trimming left V 1 base short and J 1 base short, with 8 bases between. Germline V gives CDR1 SGHVS, CDR2 FNYEAQ.

The chain carries TRBV7-2 and TRBJ2-5; TRBD2 might be the D (7 bases). CDR3 length equals 15 residues. Germline V gene lookup returns CDR1 SGHTA and CDR2 FQGNSA. The ends were cut back, 6 bases at V and 1 base at J, with 15 bases in the middle. The CDR3 coding sequence is TGTGCCAGCAGTCTAGTGGGGGGGGCCCAAGAGACCCAGTACTTC. Protein sequence: CASSLVGGAQETQYF.

The chain uses TRBV6-1 and TRBJ1-1, with D possibly being TRBD1 (5 bases). This CDR3 contains 12 residues. Germline V gene lookup returns CDR1 MNHNS and CDR2 SASEGT. V gave up 2 bases and J gave up 6 bases, with 7 bases separating them. The CDR3 nucleotides read TGTGCCAGCAGTGAACAGGGTCCTGAAGCTTTCTTT. Its translation is CASSEQGPEAFF.

V and J are TRBV4-2 and TRBJ1-2; D is undetermined. The V end lost 4 bases, the J end lost 8 bases, and 8 bases lay between the germline ends. This CDR3 region has 11 residues. CDR1 is LGHNA, CDR2 YNFKEQ, per germline. As DNA, the CDR3 is TGTGCCAGCAGCCCACCAGGCGGCTACACCTTC. Amino acids: CASSPPGGYTF.

This chain links TRBV5-4 with TRBJ2-3; 10 bases line up with TRBD1. CDR1 and CDR2 (germline): SGHNT, YYREEE (reference sequence). V lost 3 bases to trimming and J lost 0 bases; unmatched junction nucleotides: 4. The CDR3 extends over 16 amino acids. As DNA, the CDR3 is TGTGCCAGCAGCTCGCCGGGACAGGGGAGCACAGATACGCAGTATTTT. Translated: CASSSPGQGSTDTQYF.

The chain employs TRBV7-2 and TRBJ2-1; 11 bases line up with TRBD2. J lost 4 bases, V lost 4 bases, and 6 bases had no gene match. CDR3 length equals 16 residues. Germline CDR1 SGHTA, CDR2 FQGNSA. The CDR3 coding sequence is TGTGCCAGCAGCTCGACTAGCGGGGCGGGTTACAATGAGCAGTTCTTC. Its protein product is CASSSTSGAGYNEQFF. Based on the CDR3 plus reference TRBV7-2 and TRBJ2-1, the full variable domain is GAGVSQSPSNKVTEKGKDVELRCDPISGHTALYWYRQSLGQGLEFLIYFQGNSAPDKSGLPSDRFSAERTGGSVSTLTIQRTQQEDSAVYLCASSSTSGAGYNEQFFGPGTRLTVL.

V usage is TRBV7-2 and J usage is TRBJ2-7; D unresolved. The CDR3 extends over 14 amino acids. The V gene's germline CDR1 is SGHTA and CDR2 FQGNSA. The V gene lost 4 bases and the J gene lost 0 bases, with 10 bases spanning the gap. CDR3: CASSSGSYSYEQYF. The CDR3 DNA is TGTGCCAGCAGCTCAGGATCCTACTCCTACGAGCAGTACTTC.

As to this clone: Its ends do not fully match the called genes, so a read error is possible. This chain links TRBV18 with TRBJ2-5; D not resolved. There are 15 residues in the CDR3. Germline values: CDR1 KGHSH, CDR2 LQKENI. The CDR3 nucleotides read TGTGCCAGCTCCCCACTTCAAGACAAAAAAGAGACCCAGTACTTC. It is translated as CASSPLQDKKETQYF.

V usage is TRBV7-8 and J usage is TRBJ1-5, with TRBD1 as a possible D gene (6 bases). V gave up 1 base and J gave up 4 bases, with 11 bases separating them. CDR1 is SGHVS and CDR2 is FQNEAQ in the germline V gene. The CDR3 is 15 residues long. CDR3 in amino acids: CASSLVRGGNQPQHF. The CDR3 bases are TGTGCCAGCAGCTTAGTCAGGGGCGGGAATCAGCCCCAGCATTTT.

The sample holds one count of this clone. The chain employs TRBV6-5 and TRBJ2-2, with a tentative D call TRBD2 (5 bases). The V end lost 6 bases, the J end lost 6 bases, and 14 bases lay between the germline ends. Per the germline V gene, CDR1 is MNHEY and CDR2 is SVGAGI. The CDR3 has 14 residues. CDR3 in amino acids: CASSRRVSSGELFF. CDR3 in DNA: TGTGCCAGCAGCCGGCGGGTGTCATCCGGGGAGCTGTTTTTT.

The rearrangement uses TRBV27 and TRBJ2-5; 7 positions match TRBD2. CDR3 size: 15 residues. The trim removed 6 bases at V and 7 bases at J, leaving 14 bases unmatched. Germline values: CDR1 MNHEY, CDR2 SMNVEV (reference sequence). Here the CDR3 reads CASSESSGDAGTQYF. The CDR3 nucleotides read TGTGCCAGCAGCGAATCTAGCGGCGACGCGGGGACCCAGTACTTC.

The rearrangement joins TRBV5-1 to TRBJ2-5, with 10 nucleotides matching TRBD2. The germline gives CDR1 SGHRS, CDR2 YFSETQ. The CDR3 runs to 16 residues. The J segment lost 1 base and the V segment lost 3 bases, leaving 6 bases of the junction unmatched. CDR3 nucleotides: TGCGCCAGCAGCTGGGGGTCTAGCGGGGGCCAAGAGACCCAGTACTTC. Amino acids: CASSWGSSGGQETQYF. The full variable domain, its missing parts supplied by reference TRBV5-1 and TRBJ2-5, is KAGVTQTPRYLIKTRGQQVTLSCSPISGHRSVSWYQQTPGQGLQFLFEYFSETQRNKGNFPGRFSGRQFSNSRSEMNVSTLELGDSALYLCASSWGSSGGQETQYFGPGTRLLVL.

The gene calls are TRBV18 and TRBJ2-1, with 14 bases that match TRBD2. Germline V lookup: CDR1 KGHSH, CDR2 LQKENI. Trimming cost V 1 base and J 4 bases; bases outside gene matches: 12. This CDR3 spans 20 amino acids. Here the CDR3 DNA reads TGTGCCAGCTCACCACTTTACCGGGGACTAGCGGGAGCGACATACAATGAGCAGTTCTTC. This translates into CASSPLYRGLAGATYNEQFF.